The clone carrying this T cell receptor beta chain came up many times. V was cut by 2 bases and J by 0 bases, with 20 bases left in between. Germline lookup yields CDR1 SGHAT and CDR2 FQNNGV. This CDR3 is 19 amino acids long. These data are taken from a study of T-cell reconstitution after alpha-beta-depleted transplantation in children. TCRbeta library construction was performed incorporating unique molecular identifiers. TCRdb fed the PCR reads into MiXCR, producing one record per CDR3 protein. In the table there are around 71,000 distinct CDR3 sequences, 6% to 8% of which are singletons. The specimen was PBMCs from the stem cell graft donor, collected from the stem cell graft. The rearrangement uses TRBV11-2 and TRBJ2-4; D unclear. This sequence was found in a human donor who donated a stem cell graft to a child with acute lymphoblastic leukemia. In nucleotides, the CDR3 is TGTGCCAGCAGCTTAAAGACCCCCACAGACGTTTTAGCCAAAAACATTCAGTACTTC. Encoded protein: CASSLKTPTDVLAKNIQYF.